Sequencing of this T cell receptor (beta chain) was carried out in a study of T cells after yellow fever vaccination. This clonotype was seen repeatedly, ten times or more. The germline CDR1 and CDR2 sequences are LGHDT and YNNKEL (reference sequence). V lost 4 bases, J lost 5 bases, and 6 bases stayed unmatched. The CDR3 contains 16 residues. TCRdb re-called the 5' RACE reads through MiXCR, storing one row per CDR3 protein. The sample consists of approximately 110,000 distinct CDR3 sequences, 8% to 9.5% of them appearing once. The chain couples TRBV3-1 to TRBJ2-3; TRBD2 matches at 13 bases. The sequence came from a man between 25 and 39 years old who received the YFV17D yellow fever vaccine. Specimen: CD8+ T cells sorted from PBMCs, collected 45 days after the yellow fever booster vaccination. CDR3 loop: CASSPRTSGSGDTQYF. The CDR3 DNA reads as TGTGCCAGCAGCCCTCGGACTAGCGGGAGTGGAGATACGCAGTATTTT.